This T cell receptor beta chain was sequenced in a study of blood T cells in healthy people across ages. This clonotype has a handful of counts. Its antigen is not identified. The second PCR ran roughly 7 to 12 cycles with a sample-barcoded 5' primer and J-beta primers. A single record per CDR3 protein comes from TCRdb applying MiXCR to the 5' RACE reads. The repertoire holds roughly 1,700,000 distinct CDR3 sequences, with roughly 28% as singletons. This CDR3 region has 12 residues. Germline V gives CDR1 LGHDT, CDR2 YNNKEL (reference sequence). V was shortened by 0 bases and J by 9 bases, with 6 bases between the two germline ends. The study's findings and limits: It was the long-lived donors that had more naive CD4+ cells and higher diversity than aged donors.

This chain joins TRBV3-1 and TRBJ2-1; D ambiguous. The TCR originated in a woman aged 25-40 years in good health. The source material was blood. This chain's CDR3 is CASSQDEGEQFF. CDR3 DNA sequence: TGTGCCAGCAGCCAAGATGAAGGTGAGCAGTTCTTC.